This T cell receptor beta chain derives from a study of CXCR3-negative and CXCR3-positive naive CD8 T cells (dated by TCRdb to about 2019). Background for the entire study: In total, some 140 million TRB reads were obtained, or roughly 1.5 +/- 0.3 million reads per library. Diversity and physicochemical repertoire analyses were performed on some eleven donors pooled from two independent experiments. For the TRBV-TRBJ cluster analysis, the naive subsets came from roughly 5 donors, while the memory cells came from 3 donors.

What the research found in general, with its limitations: TRB CDR3s from CXCR3-positive naive cells showed higher hydrophobicity (lower Kidera factor 4), lower energy, and higher strength and volume indices than CXCR3-negative naive cells. Freshly isolated PBMCs were used for most assays because CXCR3 expression went down partially after cryopreservation. Naive CXCR3-negative and CXCR3-positive cells from the same donor showed similar TRBV-TRBJ usage, whereas memory cells showed distinct patterns. Because surface CD5, which is linked to self-reactivity in mice, was comparable between the naive subsets, TCR interaction strength was also inferred from the physicochemical properties of TRB CDR3s. Repertoire diversity was comparably high in both naive subsets but much lower in memory CD8+ T cells.

Sequencing relied on a NextSeq 550. The Human TCR Profiling Kit (MiLaboratory) was used to prepare UMI-labeled 5' RACE TRB cDNA libraries. The full amount of extracted RNA was used for cDNA synthesis, and the full amount of resulting cDNA was used for PCR amplification. Libraries were prepared in parallel with an identical number of PCR cycles. The authors processed their data as follows. About 50,000 +/- 10,000 unique UMI-labeled TRB cDNA molecules per library were extracted with MIGEC and MiXCR, with at least two reads per UMI required. Each library averaged about 37,000 +/- 9,700 functional in-frame TRB CDR3 nucleotide clonotypes without stop codons. After each sample was downsampled to 5000 UMI-labeled TRB molecules, VDJtools was used to calculate diversity metrics such as normalized Shannon-Wiener and Chao1. VDJtools was used to calculate clonotype-size-weighted physicochemical properties of the central five CDR3 residues, namely interaction energy, strength, volume and Kidera factor 4. TCRdb reprocessed the reads and lists each CDR3 protein sequence as a single entry, with no DNA. The V and J calls, along with clone size, are taken from TCRdb and not from the paper's own processing. The record for this sample contains 130,000 or so distinct CDR3 sequences. Roughly 0.41% of the sample belongs to the ten largest clones.

With respect to this clonotype: Its antigen specificity is not known.

As encoded in the germline V gene, CDR1 is MDHEN while CDR2 is SYDVKM. The CDR3 spans 15 residues, from the cysteine through the phenylalanine. DNA was not recorded. For each CD8+ T cell subset, flow sorting was done in triplicate, and some 300,000 cells per subset went directly into RLT lysis buffer. To keep memory contaminants out, a stringent definition of naive CD8+ T cells was applied: CD45RO-CCR7+CD27+CD95-. Using standard density gradient centrifugation, peripheral blood mononuclear cells were isolated from buffy coats. A FACSAria III was used to flow-sort naive CD8+ T cells into CXCR3-negative and CXCR3-positive populations. An RNeasy Mini Kit was used to extract total RNA from the sorted cells.

Recombination joined TRBV28 with TRBJ2-7; TCRdb proposes TRBD1, but this gene call is untestable without DNA. The clonotype comes from a human donor in good health. Some clones in this sample may be carry-over from other donors' samples. Material for sequencing was naive CXCR3+ CD8+ T cells from blood. The cell subset or site label for this specimen denotes: CD45RO-CCR7+CD27+CD95- naive CD8+ T cells expressing CXCR3 (TNR3+). The CDR3 here reads CASKPGVGVGYEQYF.